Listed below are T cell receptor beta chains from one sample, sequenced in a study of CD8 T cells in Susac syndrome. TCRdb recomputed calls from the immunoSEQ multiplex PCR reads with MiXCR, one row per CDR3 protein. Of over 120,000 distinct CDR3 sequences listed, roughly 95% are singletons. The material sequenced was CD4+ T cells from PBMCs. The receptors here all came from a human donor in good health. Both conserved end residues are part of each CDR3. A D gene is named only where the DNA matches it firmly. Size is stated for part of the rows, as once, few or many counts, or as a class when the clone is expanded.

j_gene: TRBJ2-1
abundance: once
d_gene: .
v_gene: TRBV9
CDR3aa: CASSVESSVNNEQFF
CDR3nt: TGTGCCAGCAGCGTAGAGAGTAGCGTAAACAATGAGCAGTTCTTC

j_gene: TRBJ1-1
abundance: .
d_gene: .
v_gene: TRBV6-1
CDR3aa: CASREYLGTEAFF
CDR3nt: TGTGCCAGCAGGGAGTATTTAGGCACTGAAGCTTTCTTT

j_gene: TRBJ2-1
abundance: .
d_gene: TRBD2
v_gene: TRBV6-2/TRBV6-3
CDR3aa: CASSQSGRPYNEQFF
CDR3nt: TGTGCCAGCAGCCAAAGCGGGAGACCTTACAATGAGCAGTTCTTC

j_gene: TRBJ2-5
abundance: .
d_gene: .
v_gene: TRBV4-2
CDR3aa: CASNQGGIETQYF
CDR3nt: TGTGCCAGCAACCAAGGCGGGATCGAGACCCAGTACTTC

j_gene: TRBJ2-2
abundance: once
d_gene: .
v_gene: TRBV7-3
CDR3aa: CASSLKSPNTGELFF
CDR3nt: TGTGCCAGCAGCTTAAAGTCGCCGAACACCGGGGAGCTGTTTTTT

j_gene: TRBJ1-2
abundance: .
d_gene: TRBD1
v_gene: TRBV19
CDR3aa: CASSISNRGNGGYTF
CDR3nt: TGTGCCAGTAGTATTTCGAACAGGGGTAACGGTGGCTACACCTTC

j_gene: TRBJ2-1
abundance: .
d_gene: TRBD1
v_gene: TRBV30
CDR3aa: CAWSVGTGGFQFF
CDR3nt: TGTGCCTGGAGTGTCGGGACAGGGGGCTTTCAGTTCTTC

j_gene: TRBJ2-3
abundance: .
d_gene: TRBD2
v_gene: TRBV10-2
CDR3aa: CASVGLEVADTQYF
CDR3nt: TGCGCCAGCGTGGGACTAGAAGTGGCAGATACGCAGTATTTT

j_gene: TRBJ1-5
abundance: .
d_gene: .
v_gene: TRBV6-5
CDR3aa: CASSYPGRAGYNQPQHF
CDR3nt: TGTGCCAGCAGTTATCCGGGCAGGGCTGGCTACAATCAGCCCCAGCATTTT

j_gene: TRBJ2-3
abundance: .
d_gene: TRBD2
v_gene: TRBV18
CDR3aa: CASSPTGGATQYF
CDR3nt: TGTGCCAGCTCACCAACGGGGGGAGCTACGCAGTATTTT

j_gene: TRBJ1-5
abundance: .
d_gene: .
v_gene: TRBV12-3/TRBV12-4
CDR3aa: CASSFSLQPQHF
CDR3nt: TGTGCCAGCAGTTTCTCCCTCCAGCCCCAGCATTTT

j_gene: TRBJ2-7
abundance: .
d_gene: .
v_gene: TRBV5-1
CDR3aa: CASSLEVAQTYEQYF
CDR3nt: TGCGCCAGCAGCTTGGAAGTAGCCCAAACCTACGAGCAGTACTTC

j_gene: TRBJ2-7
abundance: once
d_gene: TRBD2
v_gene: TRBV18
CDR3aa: CASSPPELAGGGEQYF
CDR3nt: TGTGCCAGCTCACCACCTGAACTAGCGGGAGGTGGGGAGCAGTACTTC

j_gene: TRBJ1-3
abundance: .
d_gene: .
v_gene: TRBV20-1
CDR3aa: CSAPRGSPGNTIYF
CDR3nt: TGCAGTGCCCCGCGGGGTTCGCCTGGAAACACCATATATTTT

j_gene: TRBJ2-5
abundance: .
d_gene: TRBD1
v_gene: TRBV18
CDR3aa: CASSTGTGETQYF
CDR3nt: TGTGCCAGCTCAACCGGGACAGGCGAGACCCAGTACTTC

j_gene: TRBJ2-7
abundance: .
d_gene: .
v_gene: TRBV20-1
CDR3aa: CSALLGADYEQYF
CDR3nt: TGCAGTGCCCTGCTTGGGGCAGACTACGAGCAGTACTTC

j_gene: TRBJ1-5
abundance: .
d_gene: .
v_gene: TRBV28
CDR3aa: CASSPTWAKGGQPQHF
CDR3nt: TGTGCCAGCAGTCCAACGTGGGCCAAGGGTGGTCAGCCCCAGCATTTT

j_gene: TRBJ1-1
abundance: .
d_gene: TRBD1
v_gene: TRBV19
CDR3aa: CASSILFSFGTGGLAFF
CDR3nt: TGTGCCAGTAGTATCTTGTTTAGCTTCGGGACAGGGGGCCTGGCTTTCTTT

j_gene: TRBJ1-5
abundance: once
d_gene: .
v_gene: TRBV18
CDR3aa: CASSYAGENQPQHF
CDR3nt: TGTGCCAGCTCATATGCAGGGGAAAATCAGCCCCAGCATTTT

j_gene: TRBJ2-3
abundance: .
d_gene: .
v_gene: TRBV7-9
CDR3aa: CASSLLSSGTDTQYF
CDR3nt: TGTGCCAGCAGCTTATTGTCTAGCGGCACAGATACGCAGTATTTT

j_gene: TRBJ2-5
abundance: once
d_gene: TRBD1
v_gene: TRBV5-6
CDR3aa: CASSNWAGGETQYF
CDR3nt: TGTGCCAGCAGCAACTGGGCAGGGGGAGAGACCCAGTACTTC

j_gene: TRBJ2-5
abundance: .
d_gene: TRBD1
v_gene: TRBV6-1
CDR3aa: CASSEATGGTGTQYF
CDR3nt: TGTGCCAGCAGTGAAGCTACAGGGGGTACAGGGACCCAGTACTTC

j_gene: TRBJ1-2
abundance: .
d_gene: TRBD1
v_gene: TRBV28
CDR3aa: CASFRDRGGYGYTF
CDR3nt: TGTGCCAGCTTCCGGGACAGGGGAGGTTATGGCTACACCTTC

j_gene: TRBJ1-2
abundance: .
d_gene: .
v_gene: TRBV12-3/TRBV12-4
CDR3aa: CASTKPGGINYGYTF
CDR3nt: TGTGCCAGCACCAAGCCGGGGGGAATTAACTATGGCTACACCTTC

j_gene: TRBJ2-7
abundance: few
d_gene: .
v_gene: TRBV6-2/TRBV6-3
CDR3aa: CASRQSSSYEQYF
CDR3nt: TGTGCCAGCCGACAGTCCTCCTCCTACGAGCAGTACTTC

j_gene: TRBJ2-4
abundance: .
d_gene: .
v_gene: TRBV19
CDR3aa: CASSGGTLIAKNIQYF
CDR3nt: TGTGCCAGTAGTGGCGGGACATTGATAGCCAAAAACATTCAGTACTTC

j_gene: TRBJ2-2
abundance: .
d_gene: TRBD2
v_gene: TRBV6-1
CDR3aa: CASRGLAGTLKELFF
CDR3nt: TGTGCCAGCAGAGGACTAGCGGGGACGTTAAAGGAGCTGTTTTTT

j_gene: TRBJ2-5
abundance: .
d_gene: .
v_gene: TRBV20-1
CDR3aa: CSARDLFGLLQETQYF
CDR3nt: TGCAGTGCTAGAGATTTATTTGGGCTCCTCCAAGAGACCCAGTACTTC

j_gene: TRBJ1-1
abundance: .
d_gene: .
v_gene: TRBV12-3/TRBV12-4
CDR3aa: CASSIARGEAFF
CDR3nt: TGTGCCAGCAGTATAGCCCGGGGTGAAGCTTTCTTT

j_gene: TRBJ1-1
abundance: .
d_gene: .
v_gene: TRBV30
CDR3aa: CAWSVFGGNTEAFF
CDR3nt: TGTGCCTGGAGTGTGTTTGGGGGGAACACTGAAGCTTTCTTT

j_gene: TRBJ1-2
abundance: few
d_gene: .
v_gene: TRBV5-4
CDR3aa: CASSLAGYGYTF
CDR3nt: TGTGCCAGCAGCTTGGCGGGCTATGGCTACACCTTC

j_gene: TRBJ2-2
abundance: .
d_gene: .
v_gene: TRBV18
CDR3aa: CASSPLMNTGELFF
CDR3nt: TGTGCCAGCTCACCGTTGATGAACACCGGGGAGCTGTTTTTT

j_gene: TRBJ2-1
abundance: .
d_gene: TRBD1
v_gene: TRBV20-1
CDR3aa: CSARDGQGYNEQFF
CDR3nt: TGCAGTGCTAGAGACGGACAGGGGTACAATGAGCAGTTCTTC

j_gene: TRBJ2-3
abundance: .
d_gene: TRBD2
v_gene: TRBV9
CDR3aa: CASSVGDGRGTDTQYF
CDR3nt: TGTGCCAGCAGCGTAGGGGACGGGAGGGGCACAGATACGCAGTATTTT

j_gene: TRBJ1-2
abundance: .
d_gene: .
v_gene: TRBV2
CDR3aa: CASPKRGGNYGYTF
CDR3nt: TGTGCCAGCCCGAAACGAGGGGGTAACTATGGCTACACCTTC

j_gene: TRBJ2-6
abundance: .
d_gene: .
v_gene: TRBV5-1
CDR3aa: CASSLDGYSGANVLTF
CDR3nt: TGCGCCAGCAGCTTGGACGGATACTCTGGGGCCAACGTCCTGACTTTC

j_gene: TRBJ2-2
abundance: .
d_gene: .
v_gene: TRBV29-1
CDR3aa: CSVDSGAPNTGELFF
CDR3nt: TGCAGCGTTGATTCAGGGGCCCCGAACACCGGGGAGCTGTTTTTT

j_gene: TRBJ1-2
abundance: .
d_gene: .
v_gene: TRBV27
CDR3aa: CASSFGGAGYGYTF
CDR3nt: TGTGCCAGCAGTTTCGGGGGCGCTGGCTATGGCTACACCTTC

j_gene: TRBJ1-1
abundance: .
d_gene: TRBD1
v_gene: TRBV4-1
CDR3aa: CASSLAGQGNTEAFF
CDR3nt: TGCGCCAGCAGCCTCGCGGGACAGGGTAATACTGAAGCTTTCTTT

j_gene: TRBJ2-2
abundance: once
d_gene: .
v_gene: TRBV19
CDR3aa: CASSTTRIWGGELFF
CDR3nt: TGTGCCAGTAGTACGACCCGTATATGGGGCGGGGAGCTGTTTTTT

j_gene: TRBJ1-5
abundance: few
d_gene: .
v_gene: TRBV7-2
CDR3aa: CASSPGADTYQPQHF
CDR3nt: TGTGCCAGCAGCCCCGGCGCCGACACCTATCAGCCCCAGCATTTT

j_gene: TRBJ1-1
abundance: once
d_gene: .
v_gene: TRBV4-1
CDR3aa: CASSQGHTRGGTEAFF
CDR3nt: TGCGCCAGCAGCCAAGGGCACACAAGGGGAGGCACTGAAGCTTTCTTT

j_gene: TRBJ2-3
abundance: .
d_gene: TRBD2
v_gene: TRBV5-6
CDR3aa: CASSLQVLAGSTDTQYF
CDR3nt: TGTGCCAGCAGCTTGCAGGTTCTAGCGGGAAGCACAGATACGCAGTATTTT

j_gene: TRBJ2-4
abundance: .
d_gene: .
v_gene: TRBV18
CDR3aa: CASSSQVGGLSKNIQYF
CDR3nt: TGTGCCAGCTCATCCCAGGTGGGCGGCTTATCCAAAAACATTCAGTACTTC

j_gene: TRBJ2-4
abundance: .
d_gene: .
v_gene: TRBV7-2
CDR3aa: CASSLVGRLNIQYF
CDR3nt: TGTGCCAGCAGCTTAGTAGGCAGACTTAACATTCAGTACTTC

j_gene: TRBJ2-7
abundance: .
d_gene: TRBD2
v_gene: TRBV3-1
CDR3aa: CASSQDDSGGYEQYF
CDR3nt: TGTGCCAGCAGCCAAGACGACAGCGGGGGCTACGAGCAGTACTTC

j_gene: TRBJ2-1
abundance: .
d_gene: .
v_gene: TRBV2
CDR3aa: CASSAKRGSDNEQFF
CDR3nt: TGTGCCAGCAGTGCAAAGCGTGGGTCGGACAATGAGCAGTTCTTC

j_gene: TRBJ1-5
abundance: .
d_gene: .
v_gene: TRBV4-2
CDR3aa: CASSPGDQVNQPQHF
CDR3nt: TGTGCCAGCAGCCCAGGGGATCAGGTCAATCAGCCCCAGCATTTT